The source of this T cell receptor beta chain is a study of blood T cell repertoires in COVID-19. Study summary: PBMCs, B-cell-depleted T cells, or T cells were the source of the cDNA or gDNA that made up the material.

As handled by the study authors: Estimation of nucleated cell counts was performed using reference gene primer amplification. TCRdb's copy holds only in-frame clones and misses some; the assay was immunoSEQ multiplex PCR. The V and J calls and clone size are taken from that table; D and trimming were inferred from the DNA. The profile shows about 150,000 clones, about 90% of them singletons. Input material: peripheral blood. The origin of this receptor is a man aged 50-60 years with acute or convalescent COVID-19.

The DNA for the CDR3 is TGTGCCAGCACGGAAACTACTAGCTTCGGGGGGTATTACAATGAGCAGTTCTTC. Translation gives CASTETTSFGGYYNEQFF. The V and J genes are TRBV28 and TRBJ2-1; TRBD2 matches 7 bases. J gave up 4 bases and V 7 bases, and 19 bases lay outside the gene matches. The CDR3 has 18 amino acids. Germline CDR1 reads MDHEN; CDR2 reads SYDVKM.